This T cell receptor (beta chain) emerged from a study of cytomegalovirus exposure and HLA in healthy donors. Study summary: An analysis done earlier identified more than 100 million unique TCR beta sequences from about 179 million T cells. Overall study results and limits: Both high specificity and high sensitivity reportedly marked the classifier's diagnosis of cytomegalovirus status. While the bulk of TCR sequences proved rare, some public TCRs turned up in many donors.

Trimming removed 3 bases from V and 10 bases from J, with 9 bases in between. This CDR3 region has 12 residues. Looked up from germline, CDR1 is LNHDA and CDR2 is SQIVND (reference sequence). In regard to this clone: The antigen is unknown.

PCR used 60 Vbeta primers and 13 Jbeta primers. As originally analysed: Later work found 80 million or so unique TCR beta chains, with 9.5 million to 12 million shared. Using immunoSEQ multiplex PCR, the repertoire was profiled, and TCRdb retains in-frame clones only, with some absent. That table supplies the V and J calls and clone size; D and trimming were determined from the DNA. The sample includes under 200,000 clones, around 80% seen only once; the top ten take 4.9%. The rearrangement joins TRBV19 to TRBJ2-2; D is ambiguous. This TCR derives from a male donor in good health and CMV-seronegative. Sequenced sample: PBMCs. The CDR3 nucleotides are TGTGCCAGTAGTATCGCCGAGGTGGAGCTGTTTTTT. Its protein product is CASSIAEVELFF.